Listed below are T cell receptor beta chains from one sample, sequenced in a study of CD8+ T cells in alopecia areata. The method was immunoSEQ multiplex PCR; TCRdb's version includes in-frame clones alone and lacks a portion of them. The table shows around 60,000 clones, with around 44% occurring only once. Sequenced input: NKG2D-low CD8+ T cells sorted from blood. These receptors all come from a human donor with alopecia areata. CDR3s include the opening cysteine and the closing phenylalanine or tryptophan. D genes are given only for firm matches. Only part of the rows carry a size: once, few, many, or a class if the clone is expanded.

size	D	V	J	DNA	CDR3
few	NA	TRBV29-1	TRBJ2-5	TGCAGCGTACAGGGACGTGCAGAGACCCAGTACTTC	CSVQGRAETQYF
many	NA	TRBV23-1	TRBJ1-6	TGCGCCAGCAGTCAATGGATCTATCGCCCCCTCCACTTT	CASSQWIYRPLHF
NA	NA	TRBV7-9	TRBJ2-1	TGTGCCAGCAGCTTGGGTCCGAGGGAGCAGTTCTTC	CASSLGPREQFF
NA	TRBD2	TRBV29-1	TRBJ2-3	TGCAGCGGTCTCCCCCGGTGGGCGGGAGGCTCAGATACGCAGTATTTT	CSGLPRWAGGSDTQYF
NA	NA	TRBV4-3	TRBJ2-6	TGCGCCAGCAGGGGGGGCGGCGGGGCCAACGTCCTGACTTTC	CASRGGGGANVLTF
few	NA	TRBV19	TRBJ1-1	TGTGCCAGTAGTATAAGCCAGGCCACTGAAGCTTTCTTT	CASSISQATEAFF
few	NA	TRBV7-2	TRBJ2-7	TGTGCCAGCAGCCCCCAGGCTGTGGAGCAGTACTTC	CASSPQAVEQYF
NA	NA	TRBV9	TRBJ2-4	TGTGCCAGCAGCGTGGGACACAAAAACATTCAGTACTTC	CASSVGHKNIQYF
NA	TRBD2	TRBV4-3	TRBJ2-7	TGCGCCAGCAGCCTCGGACTAGCGCTGGGGGAGCAGTACTTC	CASSLGLALGEQYF
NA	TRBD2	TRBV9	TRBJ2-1	TGTGCCAGCAGCGCCATAGCGGGAGGGCCGGGGGACTACAATGAGCAGTTCTTC	CASSAIAGGPGDYNEQFF
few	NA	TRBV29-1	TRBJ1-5	TGCAGCGTTGGGGTGGAGGGTTGGGCCCGGGGGGCCCAGCATTTT	CSVGVEGWARGAQHF
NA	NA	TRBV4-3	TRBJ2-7	TGCGCCAGCAGCACGGCAGGGCGCGAGCAGTACTTC	CASSTAGREQYF
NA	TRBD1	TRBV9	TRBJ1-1	TGTGCCAGCAGCGACAGACAGGGGAGCACTGAAGCTTTCTTT	CASSDRQGSTEAFF
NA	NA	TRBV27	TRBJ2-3	TGTGCCAGCAGCAGGGGCTCTAGCACAGATACGCAGTATTTT	CASSRGSSTDTQYF
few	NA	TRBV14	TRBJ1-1	TGTGCCAGCAGAGGACAGATCAACACTGAAGCTTTCTTT	CASRGQINTEAFF
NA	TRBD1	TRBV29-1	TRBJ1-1	TGCAGCGTTGGGGGGGACAGGTCGCGAGCTTTCTTT	CSVGGDRSRAFF
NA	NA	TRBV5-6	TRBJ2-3	TGTGCCAGCAGCGCGGACATTACAGATACGCAGTATTTT	CASSADITDTQYF
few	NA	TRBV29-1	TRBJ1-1	TGCAGCGTTCTCCTGTACCCTGAAGCTTTCTTT	CSVLLYPEAFF
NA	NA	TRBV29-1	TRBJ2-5	TGCAGCGTTGGTGCGAAGACCCAGTACTTC	CSVGAKTQYF
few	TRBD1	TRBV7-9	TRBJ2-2	TGTGCCAGCAGTTCGGACAGGGGATCAAACACCGGGGAGCTGTTTTTT	CASSSDRGSNTGELFF
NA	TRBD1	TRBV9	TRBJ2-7	TGTGCCAGCAGCTGGGGACAGGGGGCGGAAGAGCAGTACTTC	CASSWGQGAEEQYF
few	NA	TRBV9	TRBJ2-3	TGTGCCAGCAGCGGTTCGGATACGCAGTATTTT	CASSGSDTQYF
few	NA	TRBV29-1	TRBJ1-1	TGCAGCGTGACTTGGGGTACTGAAGCTTTCTTT	CSVTWGTEAFF
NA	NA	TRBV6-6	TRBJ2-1	TGTGCCAGCAGTTACTCGTCCGGAGGAACCTACAATGAGCAGTTCTTC	CASSYSSGGTYNEQFF
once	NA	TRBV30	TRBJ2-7	TGTGCCTGGAGTGTATCCGGAGACTACGAGCAGTACTTC	CAWSVSGDYEQYF
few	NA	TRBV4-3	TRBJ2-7	TGCGCCAGCAGCCAAGCGACAGGCTCCTACGAGCAGTACTTC	CASSQATGSYEQYF
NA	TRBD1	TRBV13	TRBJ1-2	TGTGCCAGCAGCCCTAACCCGACAGGGAGCTATGGCTACACCTTC	CASSPNPTGSYGYTF
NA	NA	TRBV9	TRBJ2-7	TGTGCCAGCAGCGTAGCACAGGGAGGGTCCTACGAGCAGTACTTC	CASSVAQGGSYEQYF
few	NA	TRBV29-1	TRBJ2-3	TGCAGCGTGACCCCAACAGTGAGGGGGGATACGCAGTATTTT	CSVTPTVRGDTQYF
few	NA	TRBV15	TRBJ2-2	TGTGCCACCAGCGGTGTTAACACCGGGGAGCTGTTTTTT	CATSGVNTGELFF
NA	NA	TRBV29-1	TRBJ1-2	TGCAGCGCCTCCACTGCGAGGGGCTACACCTTC	CSASTARGYTF
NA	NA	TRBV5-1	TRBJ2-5	TGCGCCAGCAGCGCCGGACAGCACCAAGAGACCCAGTACTTC	CASSAGQHQETQYF
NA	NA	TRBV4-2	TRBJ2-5	TGTGCCAGCAGCCCAGGGGGGGGGACCCAGTACTTC	CASSPGGGTQYF
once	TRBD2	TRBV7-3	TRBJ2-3	TGTGCCAGCAGTAGCGGGAGGGTCGTAGATACGCAGTATTTT	CASSSGRVVDTQYF
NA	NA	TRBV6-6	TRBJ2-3	TGTGCCAGCAGTTACTCGGTACCTATGAATACGCAGTATTTT	CASSYSVPMNTQYF
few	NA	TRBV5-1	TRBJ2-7	TGCGCCAGCAGCTGGGTCAGGAACCGCCCTGACGAGCAGTACTTC	CASSWVRNRPDEQYF
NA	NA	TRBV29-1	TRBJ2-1	TGCAGCGTTGAAGAAAGGCAGGGCTTAGGCAATGAGCAGTTCTTC	CSVEERQGLGNEQFF
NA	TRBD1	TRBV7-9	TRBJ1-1	TGTGCCAGCAGCCCGGGGGACAGGTTAACGGACACTGAAGCTTTCTTT	CASSPGDRLTDTEAFF